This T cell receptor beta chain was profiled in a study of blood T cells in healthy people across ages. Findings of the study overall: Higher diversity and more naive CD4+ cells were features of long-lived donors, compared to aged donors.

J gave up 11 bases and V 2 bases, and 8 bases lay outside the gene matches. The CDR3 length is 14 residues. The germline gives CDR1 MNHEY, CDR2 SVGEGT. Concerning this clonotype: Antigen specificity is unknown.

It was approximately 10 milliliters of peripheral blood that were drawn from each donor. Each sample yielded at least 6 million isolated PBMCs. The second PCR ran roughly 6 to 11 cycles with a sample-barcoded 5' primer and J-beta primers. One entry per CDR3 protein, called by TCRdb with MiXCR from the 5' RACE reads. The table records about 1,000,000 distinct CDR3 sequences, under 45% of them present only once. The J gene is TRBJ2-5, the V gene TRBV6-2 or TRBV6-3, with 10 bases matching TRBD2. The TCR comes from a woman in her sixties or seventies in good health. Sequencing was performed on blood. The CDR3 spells CASSYLAGVREQYF. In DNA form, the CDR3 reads TGTGCCAGCAGTTACCTAGCGGGAGTCAGGGAGCAGTACTTC.